This section outlines one T cell receptor (beta chain) sequence together with its context. Using immunoSEQ multiplex PCR, the repertoire was profiled, and TCRdb retains in-frame clones only, with some absent. The repertoire holds tens of thousands of clones, with approximately 90% as singletons. These data are taken from a study of OX40 agonist ivuxolimab in advanced cancers. Study summary: Earlier anti-PD-1, anti-PD-L1 or anti-CTLA-4 therapy was permitted; roughly 42% had received some.

Trimming removed 7 bases from V and 1 base from J, with 16 bases in between. CDR1 and CDR2 from the germline V gene are LNHNV and YYDKDF (reference sequence). The CDR3 is made up of 16 amino acids. Autoimmune disease history or systemic immunosuppression disqualified patients. The sample consisted of CD4+ or CD8+ T cells sorted from blood, taken in a trial of the OX40 agonist ivuxolimab. The receptor was isolated from an adult with an advanced solid tumor such as melanoma, head and neck, liver or kidney cancer. This sequence joins TRBV15 and TRBJ2-2, with D perhaps matching TRBD1 or TRBD2 (6 bases each). CDR3 coding DNA: TGTGCCACCACCCCCCGGGGGCAGCGGAACACCGGGGAGCTGTTTTTT. Translating gives CATTPRGQRNTGELFF.